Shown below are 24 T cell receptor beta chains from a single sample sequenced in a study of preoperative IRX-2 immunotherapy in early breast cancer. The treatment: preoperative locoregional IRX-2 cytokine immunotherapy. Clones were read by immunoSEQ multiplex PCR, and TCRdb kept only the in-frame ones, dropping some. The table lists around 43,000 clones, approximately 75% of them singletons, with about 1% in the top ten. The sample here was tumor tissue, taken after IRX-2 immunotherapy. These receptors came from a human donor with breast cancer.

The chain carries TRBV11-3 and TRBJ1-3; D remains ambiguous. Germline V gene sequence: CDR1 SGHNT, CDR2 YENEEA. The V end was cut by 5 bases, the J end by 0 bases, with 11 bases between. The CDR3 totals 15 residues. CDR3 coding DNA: TGTGCCAGCAGCGGAGGGCCCAACTCTGGAAACACCATATATTTT. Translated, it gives CASSGGPNSGNTIYF.

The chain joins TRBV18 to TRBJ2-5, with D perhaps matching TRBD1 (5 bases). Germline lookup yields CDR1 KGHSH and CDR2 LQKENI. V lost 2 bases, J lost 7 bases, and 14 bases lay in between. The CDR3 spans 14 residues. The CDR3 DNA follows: TGTGCCAGCTCACCATCTGACTGGGGCGGGACCCAGTACTTC. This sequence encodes CASSPSDWGGTQYF. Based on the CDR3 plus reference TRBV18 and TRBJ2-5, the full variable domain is NAGVMQNPRHLVRRRGQEARLRCSPMKGHSHVYWYRQLPEEGLKFMVYLQKENIIDESGMPKERFSAEFPKEGPSILRIQQVVRGDSAAYFCASSPSDWGGTQYFGPGTRLLVL.

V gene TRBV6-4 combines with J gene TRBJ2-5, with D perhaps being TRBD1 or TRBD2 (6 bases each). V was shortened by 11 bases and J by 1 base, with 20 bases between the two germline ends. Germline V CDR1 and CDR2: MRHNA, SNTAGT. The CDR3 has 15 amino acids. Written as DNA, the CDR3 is TGTGCCCACGGGGTCGGGGGCAGCCCCCAAGAGACCCAGTACTTC. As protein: CAHGVGGSPQETQYF.

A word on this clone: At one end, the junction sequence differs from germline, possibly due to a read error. CDR3 bases: TGTGCCATCAGTGCGCTGATGGCGAGCACAGATACGCAGTATTTT. This encodes CAISALMASTDTQYF. The chain is built from TRBV6-8 and TRBJ2-3; D unclear. Germline V gene data show CDR1 as MNHGY and CDR2 as SAAAGT. The CDR3 is made up of 15 amino acids.

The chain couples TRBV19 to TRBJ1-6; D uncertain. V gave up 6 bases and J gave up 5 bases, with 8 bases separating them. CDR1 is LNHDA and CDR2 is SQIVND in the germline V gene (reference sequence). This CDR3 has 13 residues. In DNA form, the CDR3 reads TGTGCCAGTAGAGAGCTCCATAATTCACCCCTCCACTTT. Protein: CASRELHNSPLHF.

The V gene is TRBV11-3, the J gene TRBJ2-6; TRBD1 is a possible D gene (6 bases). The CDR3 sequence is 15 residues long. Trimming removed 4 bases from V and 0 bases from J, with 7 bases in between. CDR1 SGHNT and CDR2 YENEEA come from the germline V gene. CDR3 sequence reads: CASSWDISGANVLTF. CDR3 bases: TGTGCCAGCAGCTGGGACATCTCTGGGGCCAACGTCCTGACTTTC.

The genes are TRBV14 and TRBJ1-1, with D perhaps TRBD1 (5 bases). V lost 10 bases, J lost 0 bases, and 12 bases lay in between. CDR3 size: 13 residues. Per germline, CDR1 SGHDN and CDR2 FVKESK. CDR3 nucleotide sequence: TGTGCCACCAAACCGGGGCTGAACACTGAAGCTTTCTTT. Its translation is CATKPGLNTEAFF.

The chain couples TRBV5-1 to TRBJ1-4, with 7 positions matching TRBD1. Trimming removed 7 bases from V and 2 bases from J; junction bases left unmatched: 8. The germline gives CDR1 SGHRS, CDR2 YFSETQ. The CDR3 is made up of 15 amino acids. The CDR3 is CASGTDLSTNEKLFF. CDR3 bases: TGCGCCAGCGGGACAGACCTCTCGACTAATGAAAAACTGTTTTTT.

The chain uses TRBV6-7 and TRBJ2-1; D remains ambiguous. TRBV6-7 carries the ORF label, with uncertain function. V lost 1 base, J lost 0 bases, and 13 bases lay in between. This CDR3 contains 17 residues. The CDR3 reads CASSYLRTVLSYNEQFF. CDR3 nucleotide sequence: TGTGCCAGCAGTTACTTACGAACAGTCCTCTCCTACAATGAGCAGTTCTTC.

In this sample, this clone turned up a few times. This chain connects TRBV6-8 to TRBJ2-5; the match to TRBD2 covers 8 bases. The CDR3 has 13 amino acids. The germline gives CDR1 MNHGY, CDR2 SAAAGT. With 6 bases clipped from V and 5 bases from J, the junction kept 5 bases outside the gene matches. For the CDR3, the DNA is TGTGCCAGCAGACGGGGCGGGAGGGAGACCCAGTACTTC. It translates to CASRRGGRETQYF.

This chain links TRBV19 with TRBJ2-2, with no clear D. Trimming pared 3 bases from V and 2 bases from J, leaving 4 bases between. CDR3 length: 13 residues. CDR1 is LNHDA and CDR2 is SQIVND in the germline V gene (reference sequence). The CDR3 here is CASSMSNTGELFF. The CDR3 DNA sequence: TGTGCCAGTAGTATGTCTAACACCGGGGAGCTGTTTTTT.

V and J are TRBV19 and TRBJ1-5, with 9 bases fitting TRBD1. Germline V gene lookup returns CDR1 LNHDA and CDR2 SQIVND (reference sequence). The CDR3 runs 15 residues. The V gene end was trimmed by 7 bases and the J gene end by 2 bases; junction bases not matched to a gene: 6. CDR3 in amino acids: CASNLRQGGNQPQHF. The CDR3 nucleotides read TGTGCCAGTAACCTACGACAGGGGGGCAATCAGCCCCAGCATTTT.

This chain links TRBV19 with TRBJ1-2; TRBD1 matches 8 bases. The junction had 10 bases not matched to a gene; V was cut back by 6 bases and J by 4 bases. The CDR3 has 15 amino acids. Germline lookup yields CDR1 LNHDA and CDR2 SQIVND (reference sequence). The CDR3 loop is CASSRQGPVPYGYTF. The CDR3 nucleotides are TGTGCCAGTAGCAGACAGGGGCCTGTTCCCTATGGCTACACCTTC.

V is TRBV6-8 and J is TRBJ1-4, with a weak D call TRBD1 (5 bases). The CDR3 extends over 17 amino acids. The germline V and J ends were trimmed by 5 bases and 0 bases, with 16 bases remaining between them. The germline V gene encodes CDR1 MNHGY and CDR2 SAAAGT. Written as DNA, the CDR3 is TGTGCCAGCAGTCTGCGACAGATCTCCCCAACTAATGAAAAACTGTTTTTT. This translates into CASSLRQISPTNEKLFF.

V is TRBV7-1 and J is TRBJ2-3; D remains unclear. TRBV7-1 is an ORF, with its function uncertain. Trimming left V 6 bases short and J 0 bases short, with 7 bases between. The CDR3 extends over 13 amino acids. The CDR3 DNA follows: TGTGCCAGCAGTCAGGACAGCACAGATACGCAGTATTTT. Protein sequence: CASSQDSTDTQYF.

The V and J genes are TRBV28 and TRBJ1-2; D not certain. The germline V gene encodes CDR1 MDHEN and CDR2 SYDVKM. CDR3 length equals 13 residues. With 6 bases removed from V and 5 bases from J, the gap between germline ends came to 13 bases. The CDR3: CASSPAGMYGYTF. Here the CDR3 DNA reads TGTGCCAGCAGCCCGGCTGGGATGTATGGCTACACCTTC.

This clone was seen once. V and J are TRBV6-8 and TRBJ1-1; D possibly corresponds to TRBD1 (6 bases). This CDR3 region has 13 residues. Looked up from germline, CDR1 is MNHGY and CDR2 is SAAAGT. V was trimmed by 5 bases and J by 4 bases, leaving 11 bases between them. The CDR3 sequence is CASSGGGSTEAFF. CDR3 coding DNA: TGTGCCAGCAGTGGAGGGGGTTCCACTGAAGCTTTCTTT.

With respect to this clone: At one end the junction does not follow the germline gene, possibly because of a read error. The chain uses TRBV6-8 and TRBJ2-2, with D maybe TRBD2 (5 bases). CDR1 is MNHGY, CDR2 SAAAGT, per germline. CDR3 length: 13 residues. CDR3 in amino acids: CASRRIDTGELFF. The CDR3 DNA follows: TGTGCCAGCAGGCGTATAGACACCGGGGAGTTGTTTTTT.

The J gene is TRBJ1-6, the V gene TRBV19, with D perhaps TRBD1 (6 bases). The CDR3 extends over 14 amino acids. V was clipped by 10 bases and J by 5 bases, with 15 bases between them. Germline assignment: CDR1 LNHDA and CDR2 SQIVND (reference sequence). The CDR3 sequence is CATSGAPHNSPLHF. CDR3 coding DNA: TGTGCCACTTCGGGGGCGCCCCATAATTCACCCCTCCACTTT.

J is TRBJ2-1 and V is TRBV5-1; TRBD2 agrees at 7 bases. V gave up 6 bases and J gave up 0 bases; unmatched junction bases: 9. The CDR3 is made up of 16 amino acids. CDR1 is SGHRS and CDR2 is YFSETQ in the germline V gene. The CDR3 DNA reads TGCGCCAGCACGTCGGCGGGAGCCAACTCCTACAATGAGCAGTTCTTC. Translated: CASTSAGANSYNEQFF.

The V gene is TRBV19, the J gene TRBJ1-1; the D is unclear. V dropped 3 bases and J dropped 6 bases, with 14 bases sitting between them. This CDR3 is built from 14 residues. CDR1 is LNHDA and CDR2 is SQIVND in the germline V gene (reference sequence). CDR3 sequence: CASSIEKGLAEAFF. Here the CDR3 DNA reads TGTGCCAGTAGTATCGAAAAGGGCCTGGCTGAAGCTTTCTTT. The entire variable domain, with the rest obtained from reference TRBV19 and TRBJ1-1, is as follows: DGGITQSPKYLFRKEGQNVTLSCEQNLNHDAMYWYRQDPGQGLRLIYYSQIVNDFQKGDIAEGYSVSREKKESFPLTVTSAQKNPTAFYLCASSIEKGLAEAFFGQGTRLTVV.

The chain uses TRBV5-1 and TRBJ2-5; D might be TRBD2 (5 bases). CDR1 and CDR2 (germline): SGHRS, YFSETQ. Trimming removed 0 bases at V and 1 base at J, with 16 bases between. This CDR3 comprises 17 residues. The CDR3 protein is CASSLGARGSPQETQYF. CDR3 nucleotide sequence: TGCGCCAGCAGCTTGGGGGCTCGGGGAAGCCCCCAAGAGACCCAGTACTTC.

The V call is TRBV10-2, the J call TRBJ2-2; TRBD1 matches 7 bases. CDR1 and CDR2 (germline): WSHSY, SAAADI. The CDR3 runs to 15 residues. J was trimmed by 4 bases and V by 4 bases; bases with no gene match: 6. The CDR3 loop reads CASSADRQPTGELFF. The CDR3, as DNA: TGCGCCAGCAGTGCGGACAGGCAGCCCACCGGGGAGCTGTTTTTT.

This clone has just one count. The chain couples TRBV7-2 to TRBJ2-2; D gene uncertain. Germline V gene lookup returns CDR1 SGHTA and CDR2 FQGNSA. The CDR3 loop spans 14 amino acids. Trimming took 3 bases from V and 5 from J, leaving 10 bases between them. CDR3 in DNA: TGTGCCAGCAGCTTCCTCCTCGGTACCGGGGAGCTGTTTTTT. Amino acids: CASSFLLGTGELFF.